The 27 T cell receptor beta chains reported below all come from one sample, sequenced in a study of blood T cell repertoires in COVID-19. Some clones are missing from TCRdb's copy, which holds only in-frame ones; the method was immunoSEQ multiplex PCR. Found here are 110,000 or so clones, around 85% of them singletons; the top ten hold roughly 1.6%. Sequencing was done on a sample of peripheral blood. These receptors came from a man in his fifties with acute or convalescent COVID-19.

Here the CDR3 DNA reads TGCAGCGCAGGGACAGGGCTCTTCTCTGGAAACACCATATATTTT. The encoded protein is CSAGTGLFSGNTIYF. The chain couples TRBV29-1 to TRBJ1-3; the match to TRBD1 covers 9 bases. Germline loops: CDR1 SQVTM, CDR2 ANQGSEA. V dropped 7 bases and J dropped 0; count of bases not matched to a gene: 7. This CDR3 region has 15 residues.

The table lists this clone with a count of one. V is TRBV2 and J is TRBJ1-4; the D gene is possibly TRBD1 (5 bases). The CDR3 has 15 amino acids. The germline V and J ends were trimmed by 7 bases and 5 bases, with 17 bases remaining between them. Germline CDR1 is SNHLY and CDR2 is FYNNEI. The CDR3 DNA reads TGTGCCAGCAAGGACGTGACAGCCGGGAATGAAAAACTGTTTTTT. The encoded protein is CASKDVTAGNEKLFF. Full variable domain (missing parts from reference TRBV2 and TRBJ1-4): EPEVTQTPSHQVTQMGQEVILRCVPISNHLYFYWYRQILGQKVEFLVSFYNNEISEKSEIFDDQFSVERPDGSNFTLKIRSTKLEDSAMYFCASKDVTAGNEKLFFGSGTQLSVL.

The V gene is TRBV19, the J gene TRBJ1-2; D is possibly TRBD1 (5 bases). The V end lost 7 bases, the J end lost 3 bases, and 18 bases lay between the germline ends. This CDR3 spans 15 amino acids. Germline V gene lookup returns CDR1 LNHDA and CDR2 SQIVND (reference sequence). The CDR3: CASTPGVQRDYGYTF. CDR3 coding DNA: TGTGCCAGTACTCCGGGGGTACAGCGAGACTATGGCTACACCTTC.

The V gene is TRBV12-5, the J gene TRBJ2-6; 7 nucleotides agree with TRBD1. The CDR3 is 15 residues long. The germline CDR1 and CDR2 sequences are LGHNT and FRNRAP. J was trimmed by 3 bases and V by 5 bases; bases with no gene match: 4. CDR3 amino acids: CASGATGVGANVLTF. The DNA for the CDR3 is TGTGCTAGTGGTGCCACAGGGGTTGGGGCCAACGTCCTGACTTTC.

The chain combines TRBV18 with TRBJ1-1; D gene unclear. The ends were cut back, 4 bases at V and 0 bases at J, with 6 bases in the middle. Germline V gene lookup returns CDR1 KGHSH and CDR2 LQKENI. CDR3 size: 13 residues. DNA for the CDR3: TGTGCCAGCTCACTGTCAATGAACACTGAAGCTTTCTTT. Protein product: CASSLSMNTEAFF.

The sample holds a few counts of this clone. The gene calls are TRBV5-1 and TRBJ2-2, with 8 bases fitting TRBD1. Trimming took 4 bases from V and 4 from J; bases not matched to a gene: 6. There are 15 residues in the CDR3. Per the germline V gene, CDR1 is SGHRS and CDR2 is YFSETQ. CDR3 loop: CASSPQGAGTGELFF. In DNA form, the CDR3 reads TGCGCCAGCAGCCCGCAGGGGGCCGGCACCGGGGAGCTGTTTTTT. Supplemented by reference TRBV5-1 and TRBJ2-2, the full variable domain reads KAGVTQTPRYLIKTRGQQVTLSCSPISGHRSVSWYQQTPGQGLQFLFEYFSETQRNKGNFPGRFSGRQFSNSRSEMNVSTLELGDSALYLCASSPQGAGTGELFFGEGSRLTVL.

The chain couples TRBV7-8 to TRBJ2-3; 15 nucleotides align to TRBD2. Losses at the gene ends were 5 bases for V and 5 bases for J; bases not matched to a gene: 8. This CDR3 contains 17 residues. From germline, CDR1 is SGHVS and CDR2 FQNEAQ. CDR3 loop: CASSRGTSGGFGDTQYF. CDR3 DNA sequence: TGTGCCAGCAGCCGGGGGACTAGCGGGGGGTTCGGAGATACGCAGTATTTT.

This chain uses TRBV19 with TRBJ1-1; 8 nucleotides agree with TRBD1. The CDR3 extends over 14 amino acids. Germline CDR1 and CDR2: LNHDA and SQIVND (reference sequence). Losses at the gene ends were 6 bases for V and 0 bases for J; bases not matched to a gene: 3. Written as DNA, the CDR3 is TGTGCCAGTAGCTCGGACAGGGTGAACACTGAAGCTTTCTTT. This translates into CASSSDRVNTEAFF.

The chain links TRBV9 to TRBJ2-3; 9 nucleotides agree with TRBD2. Looked up from germline, CDR1 is SGDLS and CDR2 is YYNGEE. The CDR3 is 15 residues long. V dropped 2 bases and J dropped 1; count of bases not matched to a gene: 2. The CDR3 nucleotides are TGTGCCAGCAGCGTGCCTAGCGGGGGCACAGATACGCAGTATTTT. Its protein is CASSVPSGGTDTQYF.

This sequence joins TRBV6-5 and TRBJ2-7, with a possible D match to TRBD2 (6 bases). Trimming cost V 5 bases and J 2 bases, with 13 bases left between them. Per the germline V gene, CDR1 is MNHEY and CDR2 is SVGAGI. CDR3 length: 14 amino acids. CDR3 nucleotide sequence: TGTGCCAGCAGTAACCTGGGGGGACCCTACGAGCAGTACTTC. It specifies CASSNLGGPYEQYF.

The chain combines TRBV24-1 with TRBJ1-2; TRBD1 aligns across 7 bases. Germline CDR1 KGHDR, CDR2 SFDVKD. There are 18 residues in the CDR3. V lost 8 bases and J lost 8; bases outside the gene matches: 25. The CDR3 protein is CATTGRLGQFLSWYGYTF. DNA for the CDR3: TGTGCCACCACCGGCCGTCTGGGACAGTTCCTGAGTTGGTACGGCTACACCTTC.

This clone was found once. The gene calls are TRBV27 and TRBJ1-2, with TRBD1 matching 9 bases. J gave up 0 bases and V 6 bases, and 5 bases lay outside the gene matches. CDR3 length equals 15 residues. The germline gives CDR1 MNHEY, CDR2 SMNVEV (reference sequence). This chain's CDR3 is CASRYRDRANYGYTF. For the CDR3, the DNA is TGTGCCAGCAGGTACCGGGACAGGGCTAACTATGGCTACACCTTC.

This chain links TRBV5-1 with TRBJ2-3; D is possibly TRBD1 (6 bases). The V end was cut by 7 bases, the J end by 0 bases, with 18 bases between. The V gene's germline CDR1 is SGHRS and CDR2 YFSETQ. This CDR3 has 16 residues. The CDR3 loop is CASDNRDTASTDTQYF. CDR3 DNA sequence: TGCGCCAGCGACAACAGGGACACAGCTAGCACAGATACGCAGTATTTT.

The V and J genes are TRBV3-1 (or the pseudogene TRBV3-2) and TRBJ2-2, with D unresolved. The germline V and J ends were trimmed by 7 bases and 4 bases, with 10 bases remaining between them. The CDR3 is 13 residues long. Germline CDR1 reads LGHDT; CDR2 reads YNNKEL (reference sequence). The CDR3 DNA is TGTGCCAGCAAACAGTTACTCACCGGGGAGCTGTTTTTT. Amino acids: CASKQLLTGELFF.

This clone is labeled medium-sized. This chain links TRBV19 with TRBJ1-2, with 7 bases lining up with TRBD1. Germline loops: CDR1 LNHDA, CDR2 SQIVND (reference sequence). The CDR3 extends over 13 amino acids. Trimming took 10 bases from V and 5 from J; bases not matched to a gene: 10. The CDR3 DNA sequence: TGTGCCACCTTAGACAGGGCCTGGTATGGCTACACCTTC. It yields the protein CATLDRAWYGYTF.

This chain joins TRBV29-1 and TRBJ2-1; D call uncertain. The germline V gene encodes CDR1 SQVTM and CDR2 ANQGSEA. The length of the CDR3 is 17 residues. V was cut by 2 bases and J by 4 bases, with 21 bases left in between. CDR3 region: CSVELGAVTTVYNEQFF. CDR3 DNA sequence: TGCAGCGTTGAACTGGGCGCAGTCACGACGGTATACAATGAGCAGTTCTTC.

This chain uses TRBV18 with TRBJ1-6; D not resolved. This CDR3 is built from 16 residues. CDR1 is KGHSH, CDR2 LQKENI, per germline. V was cut by 3 bases and J by 0 bases, with 9 bases left in between. CDR3: CASSPSGRSYNSPLHF. As DNA, the CDR3 is TGTGCCAGCTCACCGAGCGGCCGCTCCTATAATTCACCCCTCCACTTT.

The rearrangement joins TRBV5-4 to TRBJ1-2; no clear D. Germline loops: CDR1 SGHNT, CDR2 YYREEE (reference sequence). The CDR3 is 13 amino acids. Trimming removed 2 bases from V and 4 bases from J, with 9 bases in between. The CDR3 is CASSFSSSYGYTF. CDR3 DNA sequence: TGTGCCAGCAGCTTTTCAAGCTCCTATGGCTACACCTTC.

The V call is TRBV24-1, the J call TRBJ1-6; TRBD1 matches at 9 bases. The CDR3 extends over 16 amino acids. V lost 4 bases to trimming and J lost 7 bases; unmatched junction nucleotides: 7. Germline lookup yields CDR1 KGHDR and CDR2 SFDVKD. Written as DNA, the CDR3 is TGTGCCACCAGTGACTCCAGACAGGGGGAGAATTCACCCCTCCACTTT. It is translated as CATSDSRQGENSPLHF.

The chain employs TRBV20-1 and TRBJ1-5, with 10 bases fitting TRBD1. This CDR3 has 15 residues. From germline, CDR1 is DFQATT and CDR2 SNEGSKA (reference sequence). With V trimmed by 3 bases and J by 7 bases, 9 bases remained unmatched. The CDR3 spells CSASERTGGEQPQHF. For the CDR3, the DNA is TGCAGTGCTAGTGAGCGGACAGGGGGAGAACAGCCCCAGCATTTT.

The chain links TRBV21-1 to TRBJ1-2. TRBV21-1 is a known pseudogene. This CDR3 is built from 14 residues. CDR3 sequence: CASRLFPYNIGYTF. CDR3 DNA sequence: TGTGCCAGCAGGTTGTTCCCCTATAATATTGGCTACACCTTC.

This clone was counted between two and nine times. The chain joins TRBV12-3 or TRBV12-4 to TRBJ1-6; no reliable D call. Trimming stripped 5 bases from V and 11 bases from J, with 13 bases between. The CDR3 covers 13 residues. CDR3 nucleotide sequence: TGTGCCAGCAGTATAATCGCGGATGCACCCCTCCACTTT. It translates to CASSIIADAPLHF.

The V call is TRBV7-9, the J call TRBJ1-4; no reliable D call. The length of the CDR3 is 14 residues. The V end was cut by 5 bases, the J end by 4 bases, with 11 bases between. CDR1 SEHNR and CDR2 FQNEAQ come from the germline V gene (reference sequence). CDR3 protein: CASSPTDYNEKLFF. CDR3 sequence (DNA): TGTGCCAGCAGCCCGACGGACTATAATGAAAAACTGTTTTTT.

V gene TRBV18 combines with J gene TRBJ1-6; no definite D call. Germline CDR1 KGHSH, CDR2 LQKENI. Deletions cut 6 bases from V and 4 bases from J, with 13 bases between. This CDR3 has 15 residues. The CDR3 DNA is TGTGCCAGCTCTTTCGGGGAGGGTTATAATTCACCCCTCCACTTT. Translating it yields CASSFGEGYNSPLHF. The variable domain in full, with the rest retrieved from reference TRBV18 and TRBJ1-6, is NAGVMQNPRHLVRRRGQEARLRCSPMKGHSHVYWYRQLPEEGLKFMVYLQKENIIDESGMPKERFSAEFPKEGPSILRIQQVVRGDSAAYFCASSFGEGYNSPLHFGNGTRLTVT.

The chain links TRBV10-3 to TRBJ2-7; the match to TRBD2 covers 9 bases. CDR1 is ENHRY and CDR2 is SYGVKD in the germline V gene. CDR3 length: 15 amino acids. V lost 8 bases and J lost 0; bases outside the gene matches: 8. Here the CDR3 reads CAIEAGGPSSYEQYF. CDR3 sequence (DNA): TGTGCCATCGAAGCGGGGGGCCCCAGCTCCTACGAGCAGTACTTC.

V usage is TRBV6-5 and J usage is TRBJ1-1, with D possibly matching TRBD1 (6 bases). Germline values: CDR1 MNHEY, CDR2 SVGAGI. The CDR3 length is 15 residues. V lost 0 bases and J lost 1, with 9 bases in between. The CDR3 spells CASSYSSRGNTEAFF. CDR3 coding DNA: TGTGCCAGCAGTTACTCCTCCAGGGGGAACACTGAAGCTTTCTTT.

The J gene is TRBJ2-6, the V gene TRBV11-2; TRBD2 aligns across 11 bases. This CDR3 contains 19 residues. V was pared by 6 bases and J by 1 base, with 11 bases of the junction left unmatched. CDR1 and CDR2 (germline): SGHAT, FQNNGV. Here the CDR3 reads CASRPIRLAGSSGANVLTF. Here the CDR3 DNA reads TGTGCCAGCAGGCCAATTCGACTAGCGGGGAGTTCTGGGGCCAACGTCCTGACTTTC.